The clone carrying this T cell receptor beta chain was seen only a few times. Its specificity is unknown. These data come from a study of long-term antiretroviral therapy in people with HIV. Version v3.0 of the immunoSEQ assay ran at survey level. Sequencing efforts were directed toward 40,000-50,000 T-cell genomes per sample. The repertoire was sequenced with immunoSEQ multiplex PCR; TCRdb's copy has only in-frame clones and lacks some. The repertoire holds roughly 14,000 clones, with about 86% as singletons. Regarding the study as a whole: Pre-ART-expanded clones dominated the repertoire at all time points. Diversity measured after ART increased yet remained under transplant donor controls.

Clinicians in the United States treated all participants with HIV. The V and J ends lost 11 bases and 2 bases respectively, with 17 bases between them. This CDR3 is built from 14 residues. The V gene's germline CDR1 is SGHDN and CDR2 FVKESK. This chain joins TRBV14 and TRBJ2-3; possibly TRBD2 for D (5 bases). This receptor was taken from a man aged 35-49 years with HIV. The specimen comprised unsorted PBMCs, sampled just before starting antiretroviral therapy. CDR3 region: CASSGRRNTDTQYF. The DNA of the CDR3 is TGTGCCTCATCGGGAAGGAGAAACACAGATACGCAGTATTTT.